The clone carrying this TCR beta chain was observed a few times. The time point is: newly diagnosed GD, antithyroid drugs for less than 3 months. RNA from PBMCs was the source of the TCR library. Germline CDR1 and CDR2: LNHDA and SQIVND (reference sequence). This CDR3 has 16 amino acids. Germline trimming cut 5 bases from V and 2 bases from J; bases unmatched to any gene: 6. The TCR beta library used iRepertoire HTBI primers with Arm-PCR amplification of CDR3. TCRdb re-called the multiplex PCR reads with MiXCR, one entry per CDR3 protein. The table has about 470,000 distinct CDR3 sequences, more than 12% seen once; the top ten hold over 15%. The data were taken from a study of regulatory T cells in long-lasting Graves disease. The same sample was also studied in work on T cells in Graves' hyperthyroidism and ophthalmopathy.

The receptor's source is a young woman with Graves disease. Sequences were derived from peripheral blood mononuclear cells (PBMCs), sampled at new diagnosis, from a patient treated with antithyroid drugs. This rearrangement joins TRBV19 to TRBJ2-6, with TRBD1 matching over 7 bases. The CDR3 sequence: CASSSRDSTGANVLTF. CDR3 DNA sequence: TGTGCCAGTAGTTCCAGGGACAGTACTGGGGCCAACGTCCTGACTTTC.